Here is one T cell receptor (beta chain) with its context. Antigen specificity is unknown. Germline V gene data show CDR1 as SGHVS and CDR2 as FQNEAQ. The CDR3 length is 14 residues. V lost 2 bases to trimming and J lost 5 bases, with 12 bases between them. This sample is part of a study of T cells in localized non-small cell lung cancer. Libraries were prepared by immunoSEQ multiplex PCR; TCRdb keeps only in-frame clonotypes and omits some of them. Altogether tens of thousands of clones are present, roughly nine tenths being singletons, with the ten largest covering roughly 22%. General observations from the study: One tumor region alone was sequenced, and heterogeneity therefore remains possible. When the top 100 tumor clones were examined, a median approximately 62 of them also appeared in the adjacent lung, which was paired and uninvolved.

The rearrangement links TRBV7-8 to TRBJ1-1; D is undetermined. Sequenced here: PBMCs, sampled before any cancer treatment. The TCR originated in a man between 35 and 75 years old with stage II squamous cell lung carcinoma. CDR3 amino acids: CASSLLGRVTEAFF. CDR3 nucleotides: TGTGCCAGCAGCTTATTAGGGAGGGTAACTGAAGCTTTCTTT.